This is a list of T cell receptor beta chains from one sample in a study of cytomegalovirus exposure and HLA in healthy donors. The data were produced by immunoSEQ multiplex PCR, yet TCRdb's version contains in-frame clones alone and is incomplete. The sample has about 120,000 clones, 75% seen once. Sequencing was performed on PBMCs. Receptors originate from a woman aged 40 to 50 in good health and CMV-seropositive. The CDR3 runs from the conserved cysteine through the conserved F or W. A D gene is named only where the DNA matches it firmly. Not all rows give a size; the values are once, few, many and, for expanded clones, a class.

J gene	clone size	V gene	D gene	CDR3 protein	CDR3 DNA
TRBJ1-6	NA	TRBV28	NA	CASQGGNNSPLHF	TGTGCCAGCCAGGGTGGAAATAATTCACCCCTCCACTTT
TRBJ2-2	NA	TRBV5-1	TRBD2	CASSPASSGRNTGELFF	TGCGCCAGCAGCCCAGCGTCTAGCGGGAGAAACACCGGGGAGCTGTTTTTT
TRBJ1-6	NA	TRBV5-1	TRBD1	CASSEGDRNNSPLHF	TGCGCCAGCAGTGAAGGGGACAGGAATAATTCACCCCTCCACTTT
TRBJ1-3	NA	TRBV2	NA	CASSERGTGNTIYF	TGTGCCAGCAGTGAAAGGGGGACTGGAAACACCATATATTTT
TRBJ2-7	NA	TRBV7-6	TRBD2	CASSFSGGPYEQYF	TGTGCCAGCAGCTTTAGCGGGGGTCCCTACGAGCAGTACTTC
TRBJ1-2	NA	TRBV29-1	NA	CSVGQEGYGYTF	TGCAGCGTTGGACAGGAAGGGTATGGCTACACCTTC
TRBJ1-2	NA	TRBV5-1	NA	CASSERASGGYTF	TGCGCCAGCAGCGAACGGGCATCGGGGGGCTACACCTTC
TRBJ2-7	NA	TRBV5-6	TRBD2	CASSLGRGRIYEQYF	TGTGCCAGCAGCTTGGGGCGCGGGAGAATCTACGAGCAGTACTTC
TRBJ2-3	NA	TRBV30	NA	CACSGHRTDTQYF	TGTGCCTGCTCGGGACACCGCACAGATACGCAGTATTTT
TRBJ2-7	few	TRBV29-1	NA	CSVEMVWASGVYEQYF	TGCAGCGTCGAAATGGTCTGGGCCTCTGGTGTCTACGAGCAGTACTTC
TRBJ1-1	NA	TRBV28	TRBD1	CASSRDRGNTEAFF	TGTGCCAGCAGCAGGGACAGGGGGAACACTGAAGCTTTCTTT
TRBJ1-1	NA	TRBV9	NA	CASSVVEGRTEAFF	TGTGCCAGCAGCGTAGTGGAGGGTCGGACTGAAGCTTTCTTT
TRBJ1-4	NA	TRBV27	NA	CASRAQTENQRKLFF	TGTGCCAGCAGGGCCCAGACAGAAAATCAGCGAAAACTGTTTTTT
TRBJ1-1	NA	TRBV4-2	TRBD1	CASSQEGGSINTEAFF	TGTGCCAGCAGCCAAGAAGGGGGCAGCATAAACACTGAAGCTTTCTTT
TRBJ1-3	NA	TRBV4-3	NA	CASSHQSTYGNTIYF	TGCGCCAGCAGCCACCAATCCACCTATGGAAACACCATATATTTT
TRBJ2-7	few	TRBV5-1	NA	CASSPSGYEQYF	TGCGCCAGCAGCCCGAGCGGGTACGAGCAGTACTTC
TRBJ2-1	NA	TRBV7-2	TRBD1	CASSPAGQASSYNEQFF	TGTGCCAGCAGCCCCGCAGGACAGGCGAGCTCCTACAATGAGCAGTTCTTC
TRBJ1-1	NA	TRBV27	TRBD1	CASSALDRGAEAFF	TGTGCCAGCAGTGCACTGGACAGGGGGGCTGAAGCTTTCTTT
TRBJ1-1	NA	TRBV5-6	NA	CASSLRAGAGELVNTEAFF	TGTGCCAGCAGCTTGCGGGCAGGGGCCGGGGAGTTGGTGAACACTGAAGCTTTCTTT
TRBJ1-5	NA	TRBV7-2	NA	CASSLVGSRGQPQHF	TGTGCCAGCAGCTTAGTGGGTAGCAGGGGCCAGCCCCAGCATTTT
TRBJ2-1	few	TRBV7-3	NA	CASSRDGVSYNEQFF	TGTGCCAGCAGTCGAGATGGAGTATCCTACAATGAGCAGTTCTTC
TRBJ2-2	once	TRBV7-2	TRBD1	CASSSATGFNTGELFF	TGTGCCAGCAGCTCCGCGACAGGGTTCAACACCGGGGAGCTGTTTTTT
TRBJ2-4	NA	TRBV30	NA	CAWSPGRIFGKNIQYF	TGTGCCTGGAGCCCAGGCCGGATTTTCGGCAAAAACATTCAGTACTTC
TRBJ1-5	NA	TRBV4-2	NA	CASSQELGLGNQPQHF	TGTGCCAGCAGCCAAGAACTGGGGCTGGGGAATCAGCCCCAGCATTTT
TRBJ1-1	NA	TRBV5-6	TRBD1	CASSLSMGTGQAEAFF	TGTGCCAGCAGCTTGAGTATGGGGACAGGGCAAGCTGAAGCTTTCTTT
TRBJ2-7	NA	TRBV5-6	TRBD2	CASNKGTSGTYEQYF	TGTGCCAGCAACAAAGGGACTAGCGGGACCTACGAGCAGTACTTC
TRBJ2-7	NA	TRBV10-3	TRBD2	CAISDGRGNEQYF	TGTGCCATCAGTGACGGGAGGGGGAACGAGCAGTACTTC
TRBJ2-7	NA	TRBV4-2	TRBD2	CASSLIAGENHEQYF	TGTGCCAGCAGCCTGATAGCGGGAGAAAACCACGAGCAGTACTTC
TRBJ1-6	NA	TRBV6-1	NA	CASSRPGGEGSPLHF	TGTGCCAGCAGTCGACCGGGGGGGGAAGGTTCACCCCTCCACTTT
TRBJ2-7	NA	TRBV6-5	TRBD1	CASRGQGGTYEQYF	TGTGCCAGCAGGGGACAGGGGGGGACCTACGAGCAGTACTTC
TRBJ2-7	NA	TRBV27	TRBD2	CASSLSGPFGYEQYF	TGTGCCAGCAGTCTTAGCGGGCCATTTGGGTACGAGCAGTACTTC
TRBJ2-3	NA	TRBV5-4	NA	CASSLRVQGSTDTQYF	TGTGCCAGCAGCTTGCGCGTTCAGGGAAGCACAGATACGCAGTATTTT